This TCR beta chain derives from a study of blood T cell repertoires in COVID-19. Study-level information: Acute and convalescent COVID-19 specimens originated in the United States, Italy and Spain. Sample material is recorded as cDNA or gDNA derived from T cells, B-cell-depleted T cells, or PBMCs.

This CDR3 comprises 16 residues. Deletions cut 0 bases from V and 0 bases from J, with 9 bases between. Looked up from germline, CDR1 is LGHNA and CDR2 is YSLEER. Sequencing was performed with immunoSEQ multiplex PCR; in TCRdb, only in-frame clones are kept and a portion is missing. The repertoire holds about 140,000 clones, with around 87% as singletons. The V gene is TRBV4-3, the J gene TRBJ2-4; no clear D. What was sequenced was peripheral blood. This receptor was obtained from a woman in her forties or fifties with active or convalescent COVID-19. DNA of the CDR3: TGCGCCAGCAGCCAAGATCTTGGCGGAGCCAAAAACATTCAGTACTTC. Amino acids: CASSQDLGGAKNIQYF.